This T cell receptor beta chain was profiled in a study of blood T cell repertoires in COVID-19 (dated by TCRdb to about 2020). For the wider study: The collaborator samples originated in the United States, Italy and Spain and spanned the acute and convalescent phases of COVID-19. The material from the prospective study consisted of cDNA or gDNA derived from T cells, B-cell-depleted T cells, or PBMCs. Where HLA class I and class II types were available, the types were taken from metadata supplied by the sample provider, not from assay-based typing. Samples were obtained from the ongoing ImmuneRACE study (first 160 participants) and from 1,254 subjects provided by 6 global collaborators. The repertoires were released in a freely available public database meant as a resource for research on the immune response to SARS-CoV-2. Deeply sampled blood TCRbeta repertoires from subjects exposed to, actively infected with, or recovered from COVID-19 were included in the dataset. The sample metadata nearly always contained a de-identified subject ID, COVID-19 status, age in years and sex.

The paper's findings and limits, for the study overall: The quantity of clinical and demographic metadata differed by source and by participant and was supplied without curation.

A second Seattle source provided samples from volunteer blood donors who had recovered from COVID-19. The collaborating institutions used their own protocols to collect whole blood in K2EDTA tubes. For TCRbeta analysis, collaborators shipped samples as frozen whole blood, isolated PBMCs, or DNA extracted from either of those sample types. TCRbeta CDR3 regions were amplified from genomic DNA by means of the immunoSEQ Assay, a bias-controlled multiplex PCR. The source study handled its data this way. The number of nucleated cells in each sample was estimated by amplification of reference gene primers within the assay. To quantify the absolute abundance of each unique TCRbeta CDR3 rearrangement, sequence reads were collapsed and filtered. For each sample, productive Simpson clonality was calculated by taking the square root of Simpson's diversity index across productive rearrangements. TCRdb retrieved this table from immuneACCESS and kept in-frame rearrangements only. Not all clones are present; in checked studies, unresolved V genes account for under half, and no reason is known for the remainder. That table furnishes V, J and clone size, whereas the DNA furnished D and trimming. Here the sample has under 200,000 clones; roughly 84% occur a single time. The ten top clones hold roughly 1.2% of the sample.

The germline V gene specifies KGHSH as CDR1 and LQKENI as CDR2. Germline trimming: 3 bases from V, 5 bases from J; junction bases outside gene matches: 11. Measured from the cysteine to the phenylalanine, the CDR3 is 16 residues long. Just the 48-base CDR3 DNA is kept, in frame starting at base 1. Remarks on this clone: What antigen it recognizes has not been identified. Qualities for individual bases were not recorded, and no much larger clone is one base off.

Input material: peripheral blood. This receptor was obtained from a man aged 55-75 years who had recovered from COVID-19. This sequence uses TRBV18 and TRBJ2-3, with 7 central nucleotides matching TRBD2. The CDR3 corresponds to CASSPYTTSRGDTQYF. The bases read TGTGCCAGCTCACCCTATACGACTAGCCGGGGAGATACGCAGTATTTT.